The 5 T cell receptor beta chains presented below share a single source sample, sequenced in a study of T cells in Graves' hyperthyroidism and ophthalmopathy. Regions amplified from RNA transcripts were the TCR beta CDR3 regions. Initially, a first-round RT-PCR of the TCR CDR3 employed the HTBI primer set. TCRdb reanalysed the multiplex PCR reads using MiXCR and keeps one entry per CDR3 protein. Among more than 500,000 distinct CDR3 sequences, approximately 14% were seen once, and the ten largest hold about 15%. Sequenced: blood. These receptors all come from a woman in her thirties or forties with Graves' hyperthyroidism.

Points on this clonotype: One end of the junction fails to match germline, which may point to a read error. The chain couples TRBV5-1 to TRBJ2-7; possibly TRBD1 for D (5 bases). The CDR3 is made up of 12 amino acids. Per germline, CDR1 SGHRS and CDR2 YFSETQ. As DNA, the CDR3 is TGCGCCAGCAGCTTCGACAGAGACGAGAAGTACTTC. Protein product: CASSFDRDEKYF.

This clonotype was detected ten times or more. The CDR3 is CASSFSRWNQPQHF. The CDR3 DNA is TGTGCCAGCAGTTTTAGCAGGTGGAATCAGCCCCAGCATTTT. The chain links TRBV12-3 or TRBV12-4 to TRBJ1-5; D is ambiguous. Trimming stripped 3 bases from V and 4 bases from J, with 10 bases between. The CDR3 is 14 residues long.

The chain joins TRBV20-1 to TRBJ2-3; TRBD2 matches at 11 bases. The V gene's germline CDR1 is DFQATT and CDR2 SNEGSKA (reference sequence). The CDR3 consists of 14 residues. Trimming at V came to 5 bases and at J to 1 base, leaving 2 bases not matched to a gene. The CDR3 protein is CSAQLAGGTDTQYF. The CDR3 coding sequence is TGCAGTGCTCAACTAGCGGGGGGCACAGATACGCAGTATTTT.

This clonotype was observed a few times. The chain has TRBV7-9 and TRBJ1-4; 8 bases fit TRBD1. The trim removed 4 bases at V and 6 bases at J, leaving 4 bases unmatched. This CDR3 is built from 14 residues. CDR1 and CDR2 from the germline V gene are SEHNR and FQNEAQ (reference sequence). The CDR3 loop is CASSSQGDHEKLFF. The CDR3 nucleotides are TGTGCCAGCAGCTCACAGGGGGATCATGAAAAACTGTTTTTT.

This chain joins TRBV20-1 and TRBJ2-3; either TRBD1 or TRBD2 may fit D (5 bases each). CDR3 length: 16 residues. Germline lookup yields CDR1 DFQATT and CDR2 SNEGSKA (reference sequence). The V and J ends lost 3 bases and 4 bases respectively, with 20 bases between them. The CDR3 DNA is TGCAGTGCTAGGGCCCCGGCGAGGGGACCTCCAGATACGCAGTATTTT. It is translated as CSARAPARGPPDTQYF.